This section outlines one TCR beta chain sequence together with its context. Its matching antigen is unknown. The germline CDR1 and CDR2 sequences are SGHNT and YYREEE (reference sequence). The CDR3 sequence is 15 residues long. V lost 0 bases to trimming and J lost 9 bases; unmatched junction nucleotides: 6. Sequenced by immunoSEQ multiplex PCR; TCRdb stores in-frame clones only, minus some. The sample records some 77,000 clones, around nine tenths being singletons. The data stem from a study of OX40 agonist ivuxolimab in advanced cancers. For the study at large: Ivuxolimab, which patients received intravenously every 2 weeks, was dosed at 0.01 to 10 mg/kg.

Findings and caveats of the study: Also present in some nonresponders was a low level of normalized T-cell clonal expansion. On average, CD8+ T cells had more expanded clones than CD4+.

The gene calls are TRBV5-4 and TRBJ2-1, with 10 bases identical to TRBD1. The specimen was CD4+ or CD8+ T cells sorted from blood, collected in a trial of the OX40 agonist ivuxolimab. The sequence was collected from an adult with an advanced solid tumor such as melanoma, head and neck, liver or kidney cancer. CDR3 sequence (DNA): TGTGCCAGCAGCTTGGGGACAGGGGGGTCGGCTGAGCAGTTCTTC. It specifies CASSLGTGGSAEQFF.